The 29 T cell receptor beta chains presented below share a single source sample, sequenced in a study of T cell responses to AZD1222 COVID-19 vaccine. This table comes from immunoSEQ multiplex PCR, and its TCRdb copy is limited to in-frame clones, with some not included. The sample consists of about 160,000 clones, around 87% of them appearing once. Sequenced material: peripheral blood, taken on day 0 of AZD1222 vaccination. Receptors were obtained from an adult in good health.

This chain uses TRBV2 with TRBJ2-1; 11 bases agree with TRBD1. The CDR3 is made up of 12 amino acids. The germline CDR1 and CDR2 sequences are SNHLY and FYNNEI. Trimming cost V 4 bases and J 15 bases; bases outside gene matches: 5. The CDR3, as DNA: TGTGCCAGCAGTGTTTACGGACAGGGGGCGTTCTTC. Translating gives CASSVYGQGAFF.

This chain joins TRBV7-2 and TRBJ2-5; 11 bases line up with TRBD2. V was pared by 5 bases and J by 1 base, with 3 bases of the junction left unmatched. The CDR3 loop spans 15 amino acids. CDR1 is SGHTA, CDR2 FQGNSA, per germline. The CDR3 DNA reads TGTGCCAGCAGCCGGGGACTAGCGGTCCAAGAGACCCAGTACTTC. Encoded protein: CASSRGLAVQETQYF.

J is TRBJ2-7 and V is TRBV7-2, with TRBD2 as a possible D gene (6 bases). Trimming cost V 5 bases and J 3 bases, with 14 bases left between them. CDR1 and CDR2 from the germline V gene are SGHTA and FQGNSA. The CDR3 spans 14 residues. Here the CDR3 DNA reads TGTGCCAGCAGCCCCCGGCGGGAAGACTACGAGCAGTACTTC. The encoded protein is CASSPRREDYEQYF.

The CDR3 spells CASSGTSGGAETQYF. The CDR3 nucleotides read TGTGCCAGCAGCGGGACTAGCGGGGGGGCAGAGACCCAGTACTTC. The chain recombines TRBV9 with TRBJ2-5; 15 bases are a match to TRBD2. Germline V lookup: CDR1 SGDLS, CDR2 YYNGEE. The CDR3 length is 15 residues. V was pared by 3 bases and J by 4 bases, with 1 base of the junction left unmatched.

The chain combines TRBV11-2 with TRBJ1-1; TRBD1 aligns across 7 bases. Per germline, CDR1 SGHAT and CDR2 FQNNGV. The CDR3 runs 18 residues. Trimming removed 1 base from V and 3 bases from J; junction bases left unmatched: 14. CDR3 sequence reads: CASSLVSKQGTWDTEAFF. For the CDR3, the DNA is TGTGCCAGCAGCTTAGTATCCAAACAGGGGACCTGGGACACTGAAGCTTTCTTT.

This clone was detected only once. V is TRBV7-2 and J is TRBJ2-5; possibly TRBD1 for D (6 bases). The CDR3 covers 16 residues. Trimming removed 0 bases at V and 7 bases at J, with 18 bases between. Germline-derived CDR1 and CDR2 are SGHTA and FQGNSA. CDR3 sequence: CASSLASGHLGVTQYF. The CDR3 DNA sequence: TGTGCCAGCAGCTTAGCGTCGGGACACCTGGGGGTGACCCAGTACTTC.

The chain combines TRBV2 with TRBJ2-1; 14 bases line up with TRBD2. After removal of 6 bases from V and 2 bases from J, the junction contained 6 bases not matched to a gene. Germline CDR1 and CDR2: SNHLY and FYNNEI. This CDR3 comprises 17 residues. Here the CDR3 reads CASSLTSGGAAYNEQFF. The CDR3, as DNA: TGTGCCAGCAGCCTGACTAGCGGGGGGGCCGCCTACAATGAGCAGTTCTTC.

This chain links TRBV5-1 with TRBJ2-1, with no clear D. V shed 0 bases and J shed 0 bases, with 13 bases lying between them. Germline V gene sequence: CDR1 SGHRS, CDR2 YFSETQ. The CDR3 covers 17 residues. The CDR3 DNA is TGCGCCAGCAGCTTGGACCCGGACCCGAGCTCCTACAATGAGCAGTTCTTC. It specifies CASSLDPDPSSYNEQFF.

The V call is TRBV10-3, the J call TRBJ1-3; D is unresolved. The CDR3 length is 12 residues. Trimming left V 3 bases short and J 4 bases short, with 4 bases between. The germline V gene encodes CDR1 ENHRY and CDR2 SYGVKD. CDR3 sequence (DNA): TGTGCCATCAGTGATCGGGGAAACACCATATATTTT. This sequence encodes CAISDRGNTIYF.

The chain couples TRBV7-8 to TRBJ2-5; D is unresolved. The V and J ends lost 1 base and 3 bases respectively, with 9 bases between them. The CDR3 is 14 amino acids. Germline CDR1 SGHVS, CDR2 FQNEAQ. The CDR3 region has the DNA TGTGCCAGCAGCTTAGATACTGGTAAAGAGACCCAGTACTTC. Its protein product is CASSLDTGKETQYF.

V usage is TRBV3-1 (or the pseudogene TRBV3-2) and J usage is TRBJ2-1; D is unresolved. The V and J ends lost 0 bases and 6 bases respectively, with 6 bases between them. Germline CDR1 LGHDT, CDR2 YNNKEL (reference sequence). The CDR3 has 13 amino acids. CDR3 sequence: CASSQDSPNEQFF. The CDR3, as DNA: TGTGCCAGCAGCCAAGACAGCCCCAATGAGCAGTTCTTC.

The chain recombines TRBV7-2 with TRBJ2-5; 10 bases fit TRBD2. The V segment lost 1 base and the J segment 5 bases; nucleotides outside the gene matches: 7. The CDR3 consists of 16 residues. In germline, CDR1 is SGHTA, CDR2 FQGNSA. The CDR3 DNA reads TGTGCCAGCAGCTTAGTCAGCGGGGGGGCCTGGGAGACCCAGTACTTC. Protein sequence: CASSLVSGGAWETQYF.

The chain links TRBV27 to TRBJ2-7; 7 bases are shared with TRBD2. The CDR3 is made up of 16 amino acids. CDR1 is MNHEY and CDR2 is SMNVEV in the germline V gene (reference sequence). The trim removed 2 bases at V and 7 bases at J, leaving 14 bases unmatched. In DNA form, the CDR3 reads TGTGCCAGCAGTTTAATACCTAGCGGCTTCCTACGGGAGCAGTACTTC. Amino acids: CASSLIPSGFLREQYF.

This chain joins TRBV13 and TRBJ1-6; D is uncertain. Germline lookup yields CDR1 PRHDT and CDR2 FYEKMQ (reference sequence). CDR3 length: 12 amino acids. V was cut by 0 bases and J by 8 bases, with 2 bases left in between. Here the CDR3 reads CASSLGDSPLHF. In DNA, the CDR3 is TGTGCCAGCAGCTTAGGGGATTCACCCCTCCACTTT. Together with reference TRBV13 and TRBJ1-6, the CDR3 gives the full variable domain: AAGVIQSPRHLIKEKRETATLKCYPIPRHDTVYWYQQGPGQDPQFLISFYEKMQSDKGSIPDRFSAQQFSDYHSELNMSSLELGDSALYFCASSLGDSPLHFGNGTRLTVT.

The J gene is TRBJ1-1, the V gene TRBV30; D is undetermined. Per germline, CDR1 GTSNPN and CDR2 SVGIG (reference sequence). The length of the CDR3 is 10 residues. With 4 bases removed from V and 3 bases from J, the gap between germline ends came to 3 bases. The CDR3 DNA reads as TGTGCCTGGACCCACACTGAAGCTTTCTTT. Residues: CAWTHTEAFF.

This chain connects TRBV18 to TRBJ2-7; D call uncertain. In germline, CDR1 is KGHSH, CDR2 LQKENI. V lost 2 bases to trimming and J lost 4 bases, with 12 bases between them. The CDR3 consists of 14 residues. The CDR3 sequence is CASSPEAVTYEQYF. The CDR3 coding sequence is TGTGCCAGCTCACCAGAGGCAGTAACGTACGAGCAGTACTTC.

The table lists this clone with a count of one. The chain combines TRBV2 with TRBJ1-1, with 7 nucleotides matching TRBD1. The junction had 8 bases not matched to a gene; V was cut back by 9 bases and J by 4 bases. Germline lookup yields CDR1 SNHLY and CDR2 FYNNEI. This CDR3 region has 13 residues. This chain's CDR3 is CARIRGMGTEAFF. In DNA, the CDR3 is TGTGCCAGAATCAGGGGGATGGGCACTGAAGCTTTCTTT. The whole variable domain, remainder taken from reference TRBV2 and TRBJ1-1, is EPEVTQTPSHQVTQMGQEVILRCVPISNHLYFYWYRQILGQKVEFLVSFYNNEISEKSEIFDDQFSVERPDGSNFTLKIRSTKLEDSAMYFCARIRGMGTEAFFGQGTRLTVV.

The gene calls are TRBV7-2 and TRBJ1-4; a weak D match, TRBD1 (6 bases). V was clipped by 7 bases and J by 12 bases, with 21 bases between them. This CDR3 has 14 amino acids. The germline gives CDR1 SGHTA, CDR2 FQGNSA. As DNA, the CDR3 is TGTGCCAGCACTTTTCAGGGGTATCCCTCGCAACTGTTTTTT. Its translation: CASTFQGYPSQLFF.

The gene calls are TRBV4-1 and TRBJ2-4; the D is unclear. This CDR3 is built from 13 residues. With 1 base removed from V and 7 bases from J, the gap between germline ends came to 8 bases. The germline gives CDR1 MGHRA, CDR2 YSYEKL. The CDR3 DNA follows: TGCGCCAGCAGCCAAGCGACAACCAACATTCAGTACTTC. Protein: CASSQATTNIQYF.

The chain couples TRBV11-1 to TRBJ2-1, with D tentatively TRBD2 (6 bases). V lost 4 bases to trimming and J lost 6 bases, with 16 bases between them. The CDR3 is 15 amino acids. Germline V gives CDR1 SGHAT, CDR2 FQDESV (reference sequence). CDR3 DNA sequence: TGTGCCAGCAGCTCCCCGGGACTCAACGCCAATGAGCAGTTCTTC. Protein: CASSSPGLNANEQFF.

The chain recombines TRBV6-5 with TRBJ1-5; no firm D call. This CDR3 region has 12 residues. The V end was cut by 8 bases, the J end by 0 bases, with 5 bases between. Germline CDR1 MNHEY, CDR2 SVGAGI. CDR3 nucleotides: TGTGCCAGCGAAAGTAGCAATCAGCCCCAGCATTTT. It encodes CASESSNQPQHF.

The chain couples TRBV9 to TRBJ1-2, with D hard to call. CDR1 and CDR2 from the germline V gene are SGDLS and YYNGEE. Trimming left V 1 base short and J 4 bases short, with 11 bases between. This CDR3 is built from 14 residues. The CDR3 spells CASSVTSGSYGYTF. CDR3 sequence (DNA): TGTGCCAGCAGCGTAACTTCCGGGTCCTATGGCTACACCTTC.

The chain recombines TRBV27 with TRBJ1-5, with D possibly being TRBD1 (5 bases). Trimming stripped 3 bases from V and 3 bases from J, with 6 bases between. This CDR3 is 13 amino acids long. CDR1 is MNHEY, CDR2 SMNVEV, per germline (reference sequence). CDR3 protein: CASSFRDNQPQHF. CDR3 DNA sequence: TGTGCCAGCAGTTTCAGGGACAATCAGCCCCAGCATTTT.

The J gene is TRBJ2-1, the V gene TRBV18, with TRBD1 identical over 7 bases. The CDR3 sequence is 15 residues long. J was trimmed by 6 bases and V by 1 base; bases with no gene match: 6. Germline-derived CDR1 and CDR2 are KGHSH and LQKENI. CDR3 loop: CASSPLGQVGNEQFF. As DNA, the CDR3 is TGTGCCAGCTCACCACTCGGACAGGTCGGCAATGAGCAGTTCTTC.

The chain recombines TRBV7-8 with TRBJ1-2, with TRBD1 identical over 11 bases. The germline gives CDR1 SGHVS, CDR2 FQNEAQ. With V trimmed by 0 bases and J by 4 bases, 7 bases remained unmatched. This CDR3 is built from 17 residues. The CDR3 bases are TGTGCCAGCAGCTTAGCGACCGGACAGGGGGCGGTCTATGGCTACACCTTC. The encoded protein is CASSLATGQGAVYGYTF.

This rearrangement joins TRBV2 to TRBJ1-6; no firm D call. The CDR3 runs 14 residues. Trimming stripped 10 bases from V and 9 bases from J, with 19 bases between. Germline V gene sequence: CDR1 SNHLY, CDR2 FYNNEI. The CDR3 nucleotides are TGTGCCAAGCAGAGGGATCGGGATTCTTCACCCCTCCACTTT. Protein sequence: CAKQRDRDSSPLHF. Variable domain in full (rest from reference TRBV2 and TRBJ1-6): EPEVTQTPSHQVTQMGQEVILRCVPISNHLYFYWYRQILGQKVEFLVSFYNNEISEKSEIFDDQFSVERPDGSNFTLKIRSTKLEDSAMYFCAKQRDRDSSPLHFGNGTRLTVT.

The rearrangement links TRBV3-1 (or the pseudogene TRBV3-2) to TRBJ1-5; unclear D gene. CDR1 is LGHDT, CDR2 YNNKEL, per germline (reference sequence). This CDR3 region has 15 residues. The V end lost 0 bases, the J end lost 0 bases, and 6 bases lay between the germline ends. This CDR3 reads CASSQDSDSNQPQHF. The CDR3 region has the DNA TGTGCCAGCAGCCAAGATTCGGATAGCAATCAGCCCCAGCATTTT.

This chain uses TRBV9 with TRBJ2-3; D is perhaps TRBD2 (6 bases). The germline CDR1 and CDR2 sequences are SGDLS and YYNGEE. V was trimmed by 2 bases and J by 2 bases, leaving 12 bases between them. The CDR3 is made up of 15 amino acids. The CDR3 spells CASSVLATVTDTQYF. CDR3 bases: TGTGCCAGCAGCGTCCTAGCGACCGTCACAGATACGCAGTATTTT.

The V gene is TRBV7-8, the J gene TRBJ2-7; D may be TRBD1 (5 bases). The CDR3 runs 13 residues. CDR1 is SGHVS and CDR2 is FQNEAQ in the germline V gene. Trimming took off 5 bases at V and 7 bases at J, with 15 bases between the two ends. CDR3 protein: CASSPNGQGEQYV. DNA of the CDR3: TGTGCCAGCAGCCCAAATGGACAAGGAGAGCAGTACGTC.